This TCR beta chain is drawn from a study of CD4+ T cells in melanoma. Points on this clone: Its antigen is not known.

TCRdb's table, derived via immunoSEQ multiplex PCR, lists solely in-frame clones and lacks some. The table lists about 120,000 clones, around 92% of them singletons. Deletions cut 5 bases from V and 3 bases from J, with 14 bases between. Germline CDR1 reads MNHEY; CDR2 reads SVGAGI. The CDR3 consists of 14 residues. Points from the study as a whole: Neoantigen-specific CD4+ T cells in melanoma reportedly had diverse differentiation states. A reported correlation linked neoantigen-specific CD4+ T cells to CD8+, macrophage and B cell function.

The sequence was collected from a human donor with melanoma. The V and J genes are TRBV6-5 and TRBJ2-7, with D perhaps TRBD1 (6 bases). Source material: peripheral blood. CDR3 nucleotides: TGTGCCAGCAGTAACAGGGTCGATAGCTACGAGCAGTACTTC. It translates to CASSNRVDSYEQYF.